This T cell receptor beta chain stems from a study of vaccination and CD4 T cells after COVID-19. Study summary: Convalescent study patients returned SARS-CoV-2 positive nasal swab PCR results, with several mild cases and one severe. The convalescents were made up of six males and four females, two of whom were Hispanic.

Comments on this clonotype: The antigen is undetermined.

The germline V gene encodes CDR1 MNHEY and CDR2 SVGEGT. The CDR3 spans 14 residues. Deletions cut 1 base from V and 4 bases from J, with 8 bases between. Whole-study findings and limits: The appearance of a median about 90% of reactive clones in convalescent patients occurred only post-vaccination.

One entry per CDR3 protein results from TCRdb running MiXCR on the PCR reads. This sample yields about 36,000 distinct CDR3 sequences, of which approximately 40% are seen a single time; under 6.5% belongs to the top ten. Described time point: late sampling 161 to 241 days after vaccination in three convalescent patients. The sample in question was CD4+ T cells from blood, obtained about 7 months after SARS-CoV-2 vaccination. The TCR comes from a human donor who had recovered from COVID-19. The V call is TRBV6-2 or TRBV6-3, the J call TRBJ2-1; D is unclear. As DNA, the CDR3 is TGTGCCAGCAGTTACTTCCTCTCTTACAATGAGCAGTTCTTC. It codes for CASSYFLSYNEQFF.